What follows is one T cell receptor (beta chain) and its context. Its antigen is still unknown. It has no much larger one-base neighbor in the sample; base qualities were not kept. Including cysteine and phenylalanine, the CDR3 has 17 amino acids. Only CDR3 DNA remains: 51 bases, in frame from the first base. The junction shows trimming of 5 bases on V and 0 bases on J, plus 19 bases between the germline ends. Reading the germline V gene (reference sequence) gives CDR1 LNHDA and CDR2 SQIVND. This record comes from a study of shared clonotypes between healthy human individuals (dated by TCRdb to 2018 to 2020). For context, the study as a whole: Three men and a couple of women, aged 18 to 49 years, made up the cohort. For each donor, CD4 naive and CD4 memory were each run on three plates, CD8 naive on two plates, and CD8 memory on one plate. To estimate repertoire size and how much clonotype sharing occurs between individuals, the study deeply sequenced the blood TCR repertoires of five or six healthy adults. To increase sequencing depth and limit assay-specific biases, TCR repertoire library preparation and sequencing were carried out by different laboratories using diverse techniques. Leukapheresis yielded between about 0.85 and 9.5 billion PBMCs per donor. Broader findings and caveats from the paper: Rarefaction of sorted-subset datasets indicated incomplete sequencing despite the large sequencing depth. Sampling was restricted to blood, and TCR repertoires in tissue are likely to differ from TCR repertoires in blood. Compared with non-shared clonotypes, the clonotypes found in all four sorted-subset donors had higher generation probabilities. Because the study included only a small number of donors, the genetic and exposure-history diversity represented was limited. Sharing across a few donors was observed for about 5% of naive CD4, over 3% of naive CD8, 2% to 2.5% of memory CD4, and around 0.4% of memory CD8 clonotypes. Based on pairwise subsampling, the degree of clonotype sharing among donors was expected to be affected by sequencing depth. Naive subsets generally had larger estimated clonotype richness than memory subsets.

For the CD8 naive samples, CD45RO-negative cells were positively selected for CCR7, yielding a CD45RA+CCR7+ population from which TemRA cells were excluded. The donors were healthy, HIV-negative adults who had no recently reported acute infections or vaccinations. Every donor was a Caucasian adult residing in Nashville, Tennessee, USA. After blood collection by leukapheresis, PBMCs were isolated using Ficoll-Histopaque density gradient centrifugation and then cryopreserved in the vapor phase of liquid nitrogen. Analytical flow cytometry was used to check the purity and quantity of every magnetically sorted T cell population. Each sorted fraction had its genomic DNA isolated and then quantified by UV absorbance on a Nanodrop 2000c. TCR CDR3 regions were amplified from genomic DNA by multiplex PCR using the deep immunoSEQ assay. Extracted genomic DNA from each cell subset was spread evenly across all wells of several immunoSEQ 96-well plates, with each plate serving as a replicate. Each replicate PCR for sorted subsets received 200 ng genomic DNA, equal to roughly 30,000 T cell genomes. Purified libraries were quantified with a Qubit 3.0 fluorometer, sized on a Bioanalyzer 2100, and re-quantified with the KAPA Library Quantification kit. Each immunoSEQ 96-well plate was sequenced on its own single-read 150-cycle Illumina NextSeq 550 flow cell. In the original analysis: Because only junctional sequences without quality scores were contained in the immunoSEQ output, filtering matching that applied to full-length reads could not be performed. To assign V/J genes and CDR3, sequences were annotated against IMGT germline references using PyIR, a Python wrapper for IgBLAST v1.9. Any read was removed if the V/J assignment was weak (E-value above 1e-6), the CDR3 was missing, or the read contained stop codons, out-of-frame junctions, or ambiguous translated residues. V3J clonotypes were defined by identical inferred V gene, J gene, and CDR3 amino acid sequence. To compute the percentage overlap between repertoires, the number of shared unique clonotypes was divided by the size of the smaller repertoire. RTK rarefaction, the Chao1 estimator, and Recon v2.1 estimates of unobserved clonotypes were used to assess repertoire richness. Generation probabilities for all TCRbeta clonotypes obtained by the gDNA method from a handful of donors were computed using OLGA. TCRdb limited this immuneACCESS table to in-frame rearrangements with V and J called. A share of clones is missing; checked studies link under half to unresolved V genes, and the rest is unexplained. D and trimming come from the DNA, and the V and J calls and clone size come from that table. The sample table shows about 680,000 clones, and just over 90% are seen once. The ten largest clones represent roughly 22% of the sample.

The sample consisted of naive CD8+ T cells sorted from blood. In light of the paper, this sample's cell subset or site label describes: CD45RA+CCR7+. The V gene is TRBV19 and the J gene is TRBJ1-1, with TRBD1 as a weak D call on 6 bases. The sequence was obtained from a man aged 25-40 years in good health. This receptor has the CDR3 CASSPVAGVVVNTEAFF. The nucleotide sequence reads TGTGCCAGTAGTCCTGTGGCAGGGGTAGTGGTGAACACTGAAGCTTTCTTT.